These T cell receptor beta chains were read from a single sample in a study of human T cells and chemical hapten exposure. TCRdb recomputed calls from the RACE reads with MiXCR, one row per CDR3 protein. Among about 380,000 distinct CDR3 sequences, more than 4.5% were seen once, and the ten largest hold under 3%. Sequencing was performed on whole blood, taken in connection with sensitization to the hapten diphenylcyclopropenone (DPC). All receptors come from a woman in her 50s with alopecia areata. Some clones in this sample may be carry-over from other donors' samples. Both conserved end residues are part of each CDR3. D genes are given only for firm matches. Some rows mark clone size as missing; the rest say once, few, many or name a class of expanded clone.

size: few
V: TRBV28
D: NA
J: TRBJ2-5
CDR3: CASSFQAQETQYF
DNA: TGTGCCAGCAGTTTTCAGGCCCAAGAGACCCAGTACTTC

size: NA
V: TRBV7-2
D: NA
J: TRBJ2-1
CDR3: CASSPTQNGYNEQFF
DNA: TGTGCCAGCAGCCCGACCCAGAACGGGTACAATGAGCAGTTCTTC

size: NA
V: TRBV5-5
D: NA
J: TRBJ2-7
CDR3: CASSLGRTTAYEQYF
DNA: TGTGCCAGCAGCTTGGGGCGGACTACTGCCTACGAGCAGTACTTC

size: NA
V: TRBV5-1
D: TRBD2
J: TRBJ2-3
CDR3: CASSAGGLAPTDTQYF
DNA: TGCGCCAGCTCCGCAGGAGGACTAGCGCCCACAGATACGCAGTATTTT

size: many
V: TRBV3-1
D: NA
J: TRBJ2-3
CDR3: CASSQLGGLTDTQYF
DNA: TGTGCCAGCAGCCAGTTAGGGGGACTCACAGATACGCAGTATTTT

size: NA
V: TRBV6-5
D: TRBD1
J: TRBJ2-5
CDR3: CASSPSNRGRETQYF
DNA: TGTGCCAGCAGTCCAAGCAACAGGGGGCGAGAGACCCAGTACTTC

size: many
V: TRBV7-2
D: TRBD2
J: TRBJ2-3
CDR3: CASSLASGGRGTDTQYF
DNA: TGTGCCAGCAGCTTGGCTAGCGGGGGGCGGGGCACAGATACGCAGTATTTT

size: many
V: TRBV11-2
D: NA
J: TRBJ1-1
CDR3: CASSTTGTEAFF
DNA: TGTGCCAGCAGCACGACAGGTACTGAAGCTTTCTTT

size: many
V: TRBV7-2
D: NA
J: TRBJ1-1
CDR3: CASSSRGGIRTEAFF
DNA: TGTGCCAGCAGCTCCCGGGGCGGAATTCGAACTGAAGCTTTCTTT

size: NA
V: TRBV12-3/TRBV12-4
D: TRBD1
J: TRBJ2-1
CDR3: CASSFRLLQGVSNEQFF
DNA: TGTGCCAGCAGCTTTCGCCTTTTACAGGGGGTCTCCAATGAGCAGTTCTTC

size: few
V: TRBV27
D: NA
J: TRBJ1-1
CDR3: CASSLSQHGNTEAFF
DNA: TGTGCCAGCAGTTTATCGCAACACGGCAACACTGAAGCTTTCTTT

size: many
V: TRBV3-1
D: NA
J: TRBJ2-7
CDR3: CASSQGLMGHYEQYF
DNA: TGTGCCAGCAGCCAAGGTCTCATGGGGCACTACGAGCAGTACTTC

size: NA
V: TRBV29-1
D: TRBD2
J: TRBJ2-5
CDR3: CSVEASGGAVESQYF
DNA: TGCAGCGTTGAGGCTAGCGGGGGGGCAGTAGAGTCCCAGTACTTC

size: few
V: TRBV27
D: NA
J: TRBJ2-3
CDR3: CASSLRGRGPSTDTQYF
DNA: TGTGCCAGCAGTTTACGGGGACGCGGCCCTAGCACAGATACGCAGTATTTT

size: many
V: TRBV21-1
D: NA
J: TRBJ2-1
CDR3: CASSKEWRGGNEQFF
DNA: TGTGCCAGCAGCAAAGAGTGGCGCGGGGGGAATGAGCAGTTCTTC

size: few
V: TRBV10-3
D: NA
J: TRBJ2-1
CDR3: CAISESTTLASNEQFF
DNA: TGTGCCATCAGTGAGTCGACCACCCTTGCTAGCAATGAGCAGTTCTTC

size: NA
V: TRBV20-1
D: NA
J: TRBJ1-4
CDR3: CSARDRAEPEKLFF
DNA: TGCAGTGCTAGAGATCGGGCAGAGCCTGAAAAACTGTTTTTT

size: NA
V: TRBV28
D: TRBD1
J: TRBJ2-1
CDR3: CASSQPGQQGHGQFF
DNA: TGTGCCAGCAGCCAACCGGGACAGCAAGGGCATGGGCAGTTCTTC

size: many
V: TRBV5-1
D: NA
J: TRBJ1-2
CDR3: CASSSGLDYGYTF
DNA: TGCGCCAGCAGCTCAGGACTTGACTATGGCTACACCTTC

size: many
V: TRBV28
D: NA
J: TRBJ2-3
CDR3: CASSSPGSTDTQYF
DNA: TGTGCCAGCAGTTCGCCAGGCAGCACAGATACGCAGTATTTT

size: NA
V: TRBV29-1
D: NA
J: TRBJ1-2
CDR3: CSVAKGTNYGYTF
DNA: TGCAGCGTTGCAAAGGGGACTAACTATGGCTACACCTTC

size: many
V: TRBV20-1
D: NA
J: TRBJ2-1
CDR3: CSASRGSSSYNEQFF
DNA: TGCAGTGCCTCCCGAGGGTCCAGCTCCTACAATGAGCAGTTCTTC

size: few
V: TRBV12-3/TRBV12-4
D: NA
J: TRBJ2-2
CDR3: CASTSVNTGELFF
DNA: TGTGCCAGCACGTCGGTGAACACCGGGGAGCTGTTTTTT

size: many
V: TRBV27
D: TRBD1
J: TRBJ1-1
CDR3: CASTTGGMNTEAFF
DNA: TGTGCCAGCACCACAGGGGGCATGAACACTGAAGCTTTCTTT

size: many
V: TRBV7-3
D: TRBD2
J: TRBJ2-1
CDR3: CASSSGLAGGNEQFF
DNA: TGTGCCAGCAGCTCGGGACTAGCGGGGGGCAATGAGCAGTTCTTC

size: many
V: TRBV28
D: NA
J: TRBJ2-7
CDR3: CASSLWVGDNSYEQYF
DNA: TGTGCCAGCAGTTTATGGGTCGGGGACAATTCCTACGAGCAGTACTTC

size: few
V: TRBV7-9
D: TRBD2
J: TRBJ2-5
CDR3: CASSQRGGGLQETQYF
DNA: TGTGCCAGCAGCCAGCGTGGCGGGGGGCTTCAAGAGACCCAGTACTTC

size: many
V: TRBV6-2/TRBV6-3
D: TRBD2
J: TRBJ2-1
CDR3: CASSSPIRTSSNEQFF
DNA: TGTGCCAGCAGTTCGCCAATTCGGACTAGCAGCAATGAGCAGTTCTTC

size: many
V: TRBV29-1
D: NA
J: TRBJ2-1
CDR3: CSVEASRYYNEQFF
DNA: TGCAGCGTTGAGGCGAGCCGTTATTACAATGAGCAGTTCTTC

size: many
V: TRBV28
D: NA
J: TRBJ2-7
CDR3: CASSLRQGVEQYF
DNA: TGTGCCAGCAGTTTACGGCAAGGGGTCGAGCAGTACTTC

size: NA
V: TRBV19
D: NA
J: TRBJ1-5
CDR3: CASSLDSLPNQPQHF
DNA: TGTGCCAGTAGTCTCGACAGTCTTCCCAATCAGCCCCAGCATTTT

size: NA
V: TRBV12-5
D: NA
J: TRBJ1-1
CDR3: CASGTTGFTEAFF
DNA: TGTGCTAGTGGCACTACAGGTTTCACTGAAGCTTTCTTT

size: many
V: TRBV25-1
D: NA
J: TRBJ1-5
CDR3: CASSESGQPQHF
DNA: TGTGCCAGCAGTGAATCAGGACAGCCCCAGCATTTT

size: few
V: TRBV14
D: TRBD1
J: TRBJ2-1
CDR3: CASSSDRGTEQFF
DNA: TGTGCCAGCAGCTCCGACAGGGGTACTGAGCAGTTCTTC

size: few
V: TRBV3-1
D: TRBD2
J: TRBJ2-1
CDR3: CASRPTSGPSNNEQFF
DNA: TGTGCCAGCAGACCCACTAGCGGACCCTCAAACAATGAGCAGTTCTTC

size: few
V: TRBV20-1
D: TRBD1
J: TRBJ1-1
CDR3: CSAPPRQGTEAFF
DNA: TGCAGTGCACCTCCGAGACAGGGGACTGAAGCTTTCTTT

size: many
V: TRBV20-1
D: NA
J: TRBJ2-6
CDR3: CSARDHGAGANVLTF
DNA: TGCAGTGCTAGAGATCACGGGGCAGGGGCCAACGTCCTGACTTTC